This T cell receptor (beta chain) was recovered during a study of cytomegalovirus exposure and HLA in healthy donors. Study information: HLA-typed donors contributed approximately 92 million unique TCRs, which were held in an early data release. Assignment to the Caucasian-associated ancestry cluster applied to about 80% of the approximately 360 genotyped donors.

PCR used 60 Vbeta primers and 13 Jbeta primers. Profiled with immunoSEQ multiplex PCR; TCRdb holds only in-frame clones, not every one. The sample lists around 110,000 clones, about two thirds occurring once. For this clone: Antigen: not known.

The J segment lost 1 base and the V segment lost 5 bases, leaving 19 bases of the junction unmatched. This CDR3 contains 19 residues. CDR1 is SNHLY and CDR2 is FYNNEI in the germline V gene. Overall study results and limits: Equally common other TCR beta chains were less clonally expanded than HLA-associated ones, a later analysis found.

The TCR sequence derives from a man aged 30 to 39 in good health and CMV-seropositive. The J gene is TRBJ1-2, the V gene TRBV2, with 7 bases fitting TRBD1. The material sequenced was PBMCs. CDR3 bases: TGTGCCAGCAGTCTCACCCGCGAGTGGACAGGTCGGGGTAACTATGGCTACACCTTC. Its translation is CASSLTREWTGRGNYGYTF. The variable domain in full, completed from reference TRBV2 and TRBJ1-2, reads EPEVTQTPSHQVTQMGQEVILRCVPISNHLYFYWYRQILGQKVEFLVSFYNNEISEKSEIFDDQFSVERPDGSNFTLKIRSTKLEDSAMYFCASSLTREWTGRGNYGYTFGSGTRLTVV.